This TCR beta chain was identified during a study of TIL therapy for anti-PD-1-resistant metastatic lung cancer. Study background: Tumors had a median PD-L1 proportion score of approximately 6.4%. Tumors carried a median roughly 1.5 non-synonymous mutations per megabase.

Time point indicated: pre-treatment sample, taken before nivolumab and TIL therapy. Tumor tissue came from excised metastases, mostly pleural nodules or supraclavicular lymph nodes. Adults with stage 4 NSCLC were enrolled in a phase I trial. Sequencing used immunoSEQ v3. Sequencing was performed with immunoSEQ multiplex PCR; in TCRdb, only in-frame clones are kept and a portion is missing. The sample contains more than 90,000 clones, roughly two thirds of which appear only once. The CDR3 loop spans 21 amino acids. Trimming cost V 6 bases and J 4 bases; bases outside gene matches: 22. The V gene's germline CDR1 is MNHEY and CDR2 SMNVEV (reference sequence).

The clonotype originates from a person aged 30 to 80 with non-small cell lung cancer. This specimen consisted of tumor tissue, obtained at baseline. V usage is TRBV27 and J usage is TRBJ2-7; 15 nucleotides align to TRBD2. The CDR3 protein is CASSPMVRAPRGLAGGYEQYF. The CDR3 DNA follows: TGTGCCAGCAGCCCGATGGTCAGGGCCCCCCGAGGACTAGCGGGAGGGTACGAGCAGTACTTC.